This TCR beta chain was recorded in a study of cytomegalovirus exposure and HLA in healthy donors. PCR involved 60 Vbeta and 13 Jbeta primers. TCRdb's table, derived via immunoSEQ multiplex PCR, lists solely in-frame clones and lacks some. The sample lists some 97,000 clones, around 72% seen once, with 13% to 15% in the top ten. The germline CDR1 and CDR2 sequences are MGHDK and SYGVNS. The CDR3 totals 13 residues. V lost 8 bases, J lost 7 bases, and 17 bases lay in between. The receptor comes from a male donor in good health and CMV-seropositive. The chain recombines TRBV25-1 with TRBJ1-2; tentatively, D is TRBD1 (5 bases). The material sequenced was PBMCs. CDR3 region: CASDQGGVAGYTF. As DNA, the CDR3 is TGTGCCAGCGACCAGGGAGGAGTGGCTGGCTACACCTTC.